Below, one T cell receptor (beta chain) is given with its context. The count of this clone is one. The clone's antigen remains unknown. The input lacks base qualities; no much larger clone sits a single base away. This specimen comes from a study of T cell responses to AZD1222 COVID-19 vaccine (dated by TCRdb to the early 2020s). For the wider study: TCR sequencing covered over 230 trial participants: 200 to 220 given two doses of AZD1222 and around 25 given two doses of MenACWY control vaccine. Trial participants were enrolled by age into 18-55, 56-69 and 70-plus year subgroups, with roughly 160, 29 and 62 TCR-sequenced participants respectively.

The CDR3 regions of human TCRbeta chains were subjected to immunosequencing. Per the authors' processing: Repertoire TCRs were checked for matches against a reference library of SARS-CoV-2-specific TCRs that had been generated using the MIRA antigen-specificity platform. Breadth was defined as the fraction of unique TCRs that were SARS-CoV-2-associated. Depth was defined as the fraction of total T cells that were SARS-CoV-2-associated. Each spike-specific TCR was assigned to its reactive spike region and to a CD4 or CD8 class using the MIRA data. Log10-transformed breadth and depth values were compared by one-way ANOVA with Sidak's multiple comparisons tests. TCRdb took this table from immuneACCESS and kept in-frame rearrangements with V and J called. Such tables lack part of the clones; where checked against another copy, unresolved V genes explain under half of the gap, and the rest is unexplained. That table supplies the V and J calls and clone size; D and trimming were determined from the DNA. For this sample the table gives some 80,000 clones, of which 88% were detected only once. The top ten constitute more than 8.5% of the sample.

Per the publication, the time point label means: about 28 days (+/-7) after the second vaccine dose. Reading the label with the study, this specimen's treatment or condition is: meningococcal conjugate vaccine given as trial control. Vaccinee samples were obtained from the UK trials COV001 and COV002, which included a single-blind randomized controlled phase 2/3 trial of AZD1222 (ChAdOx1 nCoV-19) in healthy adults. Trial participant PBMC samples were collected at day 0 and day 28 after the second dose for TCRbeta chain sequencing. The research as a whole found: In the small 56-69-year group, the increase in depth fell short of significance, most likely because of low power. Reportedly, almost half of the unique spike-specific TCRs recognized epitopes lying outside the regions that are mutated in the B.1.351 and B.1.1.7 variants. CD4 TCRs associated with the vaccine covered the entire spike protein, and the dominant responses were in regions 160-218 and 743-854. A significant rise in spike-specific TCR breadth and depth was observed after two AZD1222 doses relative to day 0 and relative to MenACWY recipients. Conclusions about previously exposed vaccinees are limited because only five or six AZD1222 recipients were SARS-CoV-2 seropositive at baseline. No day 14 peak-response samples were available, so repertoires were characterized only after the peak T cell response. Participants were mostly white British and included more females than males, and it was suggested by the authors that clonal diversity may have been underestimated.

This specimen consisted of peripheral blood, obtained 28 days after the second dose of the MenACWY control vaccine. This TCR was recovered from an adult who received the MenACWY meningococcal vaccine as a control.

The DNA reads as follows: TGTGCTAGTGGTTTGGTACGAGAAGAAGCTTTCTTT. This codes for CASGLVREEAFF. The chain links TRBV12-5 with TRBJ1-1; no confident D gene assignment can be made. From cysteine to phenylalanine, the CDR3 is 12 amino acids long. The sequence is cut down to CDR3 DNA, 36 bases in frame from base 1. CDR1 and CDR2 (LGHNT, FRNRAP) derive from the germline V gene. At the junction V is shortened by 0 bases and J by 8 bases, with 7 bases in between.